Detailed here is one TCR beta chain. This table comes from immunoSEQ multiplex PCR, and its TCRdb copy is limited to in-frame clones, with some not included. In the table there are approximately 280,000 clones, roughly 89% of which are singletons. This entry is derived from a study of blood T cell repertoires in COVID-19. V lost 3 bases and J lost 9, with 12 bases in between. The CDR3 sequence is 14 residues long. Germline values: CDR1 MNHNS, CDR2 SASEGT. The chain has TRBV6-1 and TRBJ1-6; a weak D match, TRBD1 (6 bases). The source material was PBMCs or T cells enriched from blood (not recorded which). The clonotype was recovered from a woman aged 18-29 years with acute COVID-19. The CDR3 DNA is TGTGCCAGCAGTGACAGGGGCTGGAGTTCACCCCTCCACTTT. Translated: CASSDRGWSSPLHF.